The 22 T cell receptor beta chains in this list originate from one sample, sequenced in a study of early T cells in non-severe SARS-CoV-2 infection. MiXCR, run by TCRdb on the 5' RACE reads, gives a single entry per CDR3 protein. This table has 50,000 to 70,000 distinct CDR3 sequences, about 12% appearing once. Sample: whole blood. The receptors here all came from an adult who was a healthcare worker with PCR-confirmed SARS-CoV-2 infection or an uninfected control (not recorded which).

This clonotype was observed at least ten times. The chain employs TRBV7-8 and TRBJ1-5; TRBD1 is a possible D gene (5 bases). Germline V gives CDR1 SGHVS, CDR2 FQNEAQ. The CDR3 contains 15 residues. V was trimmed by 1 base and J by 4 bases, leaving 11 bases between them. The chain's CDR3 is CASSLGSGWNQPQHF. In DNA, the CDR3 is TGTGCCAGCAGCTTAGGTTCAGGGTGGAATCAGCCCCAGCATTTT.

As concerns this clonotype: This may arise from a read error, as a much more abundant clone is one base away. This chain connects TRBV29-1 to TRBJ2-1; tentatively, D is TRBD1 (5 bases). Trimming shortened V by 5 bases and J by 7 bases, and 12 bases separated the two germline ends. Per the germline V gene, CDR1 is SQVTM and CDR2 is ANQGSEA. This CDR3 is 12 amino acids long. The CDR3 protein is CSVWQQGNEQFF. The CDR3 nucleotides are TGCAGCGTTTGGCAGCAGGGTAATGAGCAGTTCTTC.

This clonotype is medium-sized within its sample. The genes are TRBV10-3 and TRBJ2-1; D tentatively reads TRBD1 or TRBD2 (5 bases each). The CDR3 spans 14 residues. With 3 bases removed from V and 3 bases from J, the gap between germline ends came to 9 bases. Germline CDR1 reads ENHRY; CDR2 reads SYGVKD. The CDR3: CAISDRDDYNEQFF. CDR3 coding DNA: TGTGCCATCAGTGACCGGGACGACTACAATGAGCAGTTCTTC.

This clonotype was picked up many times. This chain uses TRBV24-1 with TRBJ1-1, with TRBD1 as a possible D gene (5 bases). Germline V CDR1 and CDR2: KGHDR, SFDVKD. This CDR3 has 16 amino acids. Trimming shortened V by 0 bases and J by 11 bases, and 21 bases separated the two germline ends. The CDR3: CATSDLRGGTVLLAFF. In DNA, the CDR3 is TGTGCCACCAGTGATTTGCGGGGCGGTACCGTGTTGTTGGCTTTCTTT.

V gene TRBV5-5 combines with J gene TRBJ1-1; D ambiguous. V lost 4 bases to trimming and J lost 3 bases, with 10 bases between them. The CDR3 loop spans 13 amino acids. CDR1 and CDR2 (germline): SGHKS, YYEKEE (reference sequence). The CDR3, as DNA: TGTGCCAGCAGCCAGGACGGTCACACTGAAGCTTTCTTT. It is translated as CASSQDGHTEAFF.

This clonotype was observed a handful of times. This chain uses TRBV29-1 with TRBJ1-1; no reliable D call. This CDR3 comprises 14 residues. The V gene's germline CDR1 is SQVTM and CDR2 ANQGSEA. The V gene lost 2 bases and the J gene lost 4 bases, with 14 bases spanning the gap. The CDR3 DNA reads as TGCAGCGTTGAAAAAATTTGGGAGAGCACTGAAGCTTTCTTT. It is translated as CSVEKIWESTEAFF.

The V call is TRBV7-9, the J call TRBJ1-2, with TRBD1 matching 7 bases. In germline, CDR1 is SEHNR, CDR2 FQNEAQ (reference sequence). Losses at the gene ends were 1 base for V and 3 bases for J; bases not matched to a gene: 5. CDR3 length equals 15 residues. CDR3 in DNA: TGTGCCAGCAGCTTAGGCCAGGGGGTCCACTATGGCTACACCTTC. Its protein product is CASSLGQGVHYGYTF.

The chain uses TRBV20-1 and TRBJ1-2; 7 bases align to TRBD1. Trimming cost V 6 bases and J 2 bases; bases outside gene matches: 9. The CDR3 runs to 14 residues. CDR1 DFQATT and CDR2 SNEGSKA come from the germline V gene (reference sequence). The CDR3 DNA sequence: TGCAGTGCCCGCCCCCTGACAGGGAACTATGGCTACACCTTC. It specifies CSARPLTGNYGYTF.

The rearrangement uses TRBV20-1 and TRBJ1-5; maybe TRBD1 (5 bases). CDR3 length: 15 amino acids. The germline V gene encodes CDR1 DFQATT and CDR2 SNEGSKA (reference sequence). V was clipped by 0 bases and J by 5 bases, with 14 bases between them. In DNA, the CDR3 is TGCAGTGCTAGAGATGGGGGGAGGGGCTATCAGCCCCAGCATTTT. Protein: CSARDGGRGYQPQHF.

This clonotype was seen at least ten times. The V and J genes are TRBV29-1 and TRBJ2-5, with D perhaps matching TRBD2 (6 bases). Germline V CDR1 and CDR2: SQVTM, ANQGSEA. The ends were cut back, 3 bases at V and 2 bases at J, with 13 bases in the middle. This CDR3 region has 14 residues. The CDR3 DNA is TGCAGCGTTGATGCGTTAGCGGATCAAGAGACCCAGTACTTC. It yields the protein CSVDALADQETQYF.

This clonotype appeared many times. The V gene is TRBV5-1, the J gene TRBJ1-1; 7 nucleotides line up with TRBD1. This CDR3 is 14 amino acids long. Losses at the gene ends were 3 bases for V and 4 bases for J; bases not matched to a gene: 6. Germline CDR1 reads SGHRS; CDR2 reads YFSETQ. DNA of the CDR3: TGCGCCAGCAGCTCTCGACAGGGAGGCACTGAAGCTTTCTTT. Residues: CASSSRQGGTEAFF.

This clonotype came up many times. The chain has TRBV4-1 and TRBJ1-2; the D gene is possibly TRBD1 (5 bases). The CDR3 runs 18 residues. V lost 1 base to trimming and J lost 6 bases, with 24 bases between them. Per the germline V gene, CDR1 is MGHRA and CDR2 is YSYEKL. This CDR3 is CASSQVPQRAGSSDGYTF. The CDR3 DNA sequence: TGCGCCAGCAGCCAAGTGCCCCAACGGGCAGGGTCTTCCGATGGCTACACCTTC.

Only a few counts were recorded for this clonotype. The CDR3 nucleotides read TGTGCCAGCAGCTTAGGCGCCACTGGGGGGGGAGAGACCCAGTACTTC. This translates into CASSLGATGGGETQYF. The V call is TRBV7-6, the J call TRBJ2-5; 7 positions agree with TRBD2. Per the germline V gene, CDR1 is SGHVS and CDR2 is FNYEAQ. This CDR3 region has 16 residues. Trimming removed 1 base from V and 4 bases from J; junction bases left unmatched: 9.

The chain uses TRBV18 and TRBJ2-5, with TRBD1 identical over 9 bases. The CDR3 consists of 20 residues. Germline loops: CDR1 KGHSH, CDR2 LQKENI. V dropped 5 bases and J dropped 5; count of bases not matched to a gene: 24. DNA of the CDR3: TGTGCCAGCTCAACAGGCCCGGGACAGGGAGGAAATCACGGTGGTGAGACCCAGTACTTC. Its translation: CASSTGPGQGGNHGGETQYF.

This clonotype was seen at least ten times. The rearrangement uses TRBV6-6 and TRBJ2-1; a weak D match, TRBD1 (5 bases). The CDR3 runs to 13 residues. V was shortened by 10 bases and J by 8 bases, with 18 bases between the two germline ends. Germline V CDR1 and CDR2: MNHNY, SVGAGI (reference sequence). The CDR3 region is CATRSGMGDEQFF. The CDR3 nucleotides are TGTGCCACCCGATCAGGGATGGGCGATGAGCAGTTCTTC.

V gene TRBV27 combines with J gene TRBJ2-3, with D perhaps matching TRBD2 (5 bases). V was shortened by 3 bases and J by 2 bases, with 6 bases between the two germline ends. This CDR3 contains 13 residues. The germline gives CDR1 MNHEY, CDR2 SMNVEV (reference sequence). CDR3 sequence reads: CASSLRATDTQYF. The CDR3 DNA sequence: TGTGCCAGCAGTTTGAGGGCCACAGATACGCAGTATTTT.

This clonotype was seen only a few times. V is TRBV7-2 and J is TRBJ2-3, with D hard to call. Trimming stripped 2 bases from V and 6 bases from J, with 9 bases between. The CDR3 has 13 residues. In germline, CDR1 is SGHTA, CDR2 FQGNSA. This CDR3 reads CASSLIARDTQYF. In DNA, the CDR3 is TGTGCCAGCAGCTTAATAGCCCGGGATACGCAGTATTTT.

This clonotype was seen more than once but under ten times. This chain connects TRBV9 to TRBJ1-1, with TRBD1 matching 8 bases. Germline values: CDR1 SGDLS, CDR2 YYNGEE. The CDR3 runs 15 residues. J gave up 2 bases and V 3 bases, and 6 bases lay outside the gene matches. The CDR3 loop reads CASSATGTGNTEAFF. CDR3 nucleotides: TGTGCCAGCAGCGCAACCGGGACAGGAAACACTGAAGCTTTCTTT.

The rearrangement joins TRBV7-2 to TRBJ2-3; TRBD1 matches 8 bases. The V gene's germline CDR1 is SGHTA and CDR2 FQGNSA. The J segment lost 8 bases and the V segment lost 5 bases, leaving 3 bases of the junction unmatched. CDR3 length equals 12 residues. The CDR3 is CASSPDRGTQYF. In DNA, the CDR3 is TGTGCCAGCAGCCCCGACAGGGGTACGCAGTATTTT. Based on the CDR3 plus reference TRBV7-2 and TRBJ2-3, the full variable domain is GAGVSQSPSNKVTEKGKDVELRCDPISGHTALYWYRQSLGQGLEFLIYFQGNSAPDKSGLPSDRFSAERTGGSVSTLTIQRTQQEDSAVYLCASSPDRGTQYFGPGTRLTVL.

This clonotype was counted ten times or more. The V call is TRBV7-8, the J call TRBJ1-4; D remains unclear. V was clipped by 5 bases and J by 3 bases, with 13 bases between them. CDR1 and CDR2 (germline): SGHVS, FQNEAQ. The CDR3 is 15 amino acids. DNA for the CDR3: TGTGCCAGCAGCCCCCACCGGACTCCTAATGAAAAACTGTTTTTT. This encodes CASSPHRTPNEKLFF.

This clonotype was seen only once. The chain carries TRBV2 and TRBJ1-1; D is perhaps TRBD1 (5 bases). Trimming pared 4 bases from V and 4 bases from J, leaving 16 bases between. The germline gives CDR1 SNHLY, CDR2 FYNNEI. This CDR3 comprises 15 residues. The CDR3 region has the DNA TGTGCCAGCAGTGGAACAGGTCTTGGCACCACTGAAGCTTTCTTT. Protein product: CASSGTGLGTTEAFF.

The gene calls are TRBV12-3 or TRBV12-4 and TRBJ2-1, with D perhaps matching TRBD1 (5 bases). This CDR3 is 11 amino acids long. The V end was cut by 4 bases, the J end by 7 bases, with 5 bases between. The CDR3 DNA reads TGTGCCAGCAGTTACAGGAATGAGCAGTTCTTC. This codes for CASSYRNEQFF.